The clone carrying this T cell receptor beta chain was seen a single time. Sequencing used immunoSEQ multiplex PCR; TCRdb keeps in-frame clones, though not all of them. The sample has around 280,000 clones; over 85% are singletons. The sample is drawn from a study of blood T cell repertoires in COVID-19. CDR1 KGHSH and CDR2 LQKENI come from the germline V gene. J was trimmed by 9 bases and V by 1 base; bases with no gene match: 12. This CDR3 contains 17 residues. This clonotype originated in a young woman with COVID-19, enrolled during active disease. Sequenced sample: peripheral blood. The chain joins TRBV18 to TRBJ1-6, with 7 bases identical to TRBD1. CDR3 nucleotide sequence: TGTGCCAGCTCACCACTCCCTACAGGGGATCGCGGTTCACCCCTCCACTTT. It yields the protein CASSPLPTGDRGSPLHF.